A selection of T cell receptor beta chains follows, all from one sample in a study of technical replicates of blood from a handful of donors. Clones were read by immunoSEQ multiplex PCR, and TCRdb kept only the in-frame ones, dropping some. Found here are about 60,000 clones, around 87% of them singletons; the top ten hold about 5.2%. The sequenced sample consisted of PBMCs. All receptors derive from a human donor in good health. Some clones in this sample may be carry-over from other donors' samples. Both conserved end residues are part of each CDR3.

v_call	j_call	cdr3_length	cdr3_aa
TRBV7-2	TRBJ2-1	13	CASSLVRAGGAFF
TRBV19	TRBJ1-4	17	CASNRDRESRANEKLFF
TRBV7-7	TRBJ2-5	13	CASSLGIQETQYF
TRBV2	TRBJ2-3	13	CASRVDSTDTQYF
TRBV27	TRBJ1-5	14	CASPGGSRDQPQHF
TRBV27	TRBJ2-3	16	CASSSDIPPLTDTQYF
TRBV6-6	TRBJ2-7	15	CASSYSGGSSYEQYF
TRBV18	TRBJ1-1	13	CASSVGQTTEAFF
TRBV11-3	TRBJ2-1	15	CASSLVGGSSNEQFF
TRBV7-3	TRBJ2-7	15	CASSQLAGSSYEQYF
TRBV7-6	TRBJ1-2	13	CASSSGQNYGYTF
TRBV29-1	TRBJ2-7	14	CSAVGLAANYEQYF
TRBV29-1	TRBJ1-2	13	CSVGSGLNGGYTF
TRBV10-3	TRBJ2-7	15	CAISAGLAGRYEQYF
TRBV2	TRBJ1-5	15	CASVQGGHSNQPQHF
TRBV4-2	TRBJ1-6	19	CASSQGPPGTGLSGSPLHF
TRBV10-3	TRBJ1-2	12	CAIEGAGDGYTF
TRBV4-3	TRBJ2-1	13	CASSHRSGDEQFF
TRBV25-1	TRBJ2-7	14	CASLPPGGPYEQYF
TRBV9	TRBJ2-1	15	CASSAEGLGNNEQFF
TRBV7-2	TRBJ1-2	17	CASSLVGQGVSSGGYTF
TRBV11-2	TRBJ2-1	18	CASSLTLAGGPRAVQQFF
TRBV11-2	TRBJ2-2	17	CASSPGLAGGGTGELFF
TRBV4-2	TRBJ1-6	13	CAGGLKKNSPLHF
TRBV7-8	TRBJ2-5	20	CASSFPVRGSGGLGGETQYF
TRBV11-3	TRBJ2-5	14	CALQTGEGQETQYF
TRBV11-3	TRBJ2-1	14	CASSLESSSNEQFF
TRBV7-7	TRBJ2-2	14	CASSPAPEVGELFF
TRBV7-2	TRBJ2-1	14	CASSLNGIYNEQFF
TRBV4-2	TRBJ2-3	20	CASSQETLTSGVLSTDTQYF
TRBV7-2	TRBJ2-2	12	CASSFDTGELFF